The source of this T cell receptor beta chain is a study of identical twins (dated by TCRdb to the mid-2010s). Background for the entire study: To test whether fetal clonotypes persist, the study used deep sequencing on TCR alpha and beta repertoires from monozygotic twins, unrelated adults of various ages, and cord blood. To rule out contamination, the twin experiments were replicated at different times with different library preparation protocols.

Results and caveats for the whole study, not just this receptor: Out-of-frame TCR alpha sequences shared between twins showed an excess of low generation-probability sequences compared with coincidental sharing between unrelated individuals. Fewer insertions were carried by abundant cord blood beta clonotypes, a similar but weaker trend appeared in young adult naive repertoires, and no such trend appeared in memory repertoires. Out-of-frame TCR alpha sharing in monozygotic twins was systematically underestimated by recombination models, whereas sharing between unrelated individuals was in agreement with the recombination models. Conclusions relied on cross-sectional statistical analysis, since the same donors could not be followed over many years. The excess sharing between twins in beta out-of-frame sequences was weaker because fewer shared sequences reduced the signal-to-noise ratio. Invariant T cells such as MAIT and iNKT could partly confound zero-insertion analyses, though diverse VJ usage argued against this for most clonotypes.

The library was made by 5' RACE. Sequenced using an Illumina HiSeq 2000. A universal primer binding site was added through template switching, and the final cDNA carried a unique molecular identifier so that TCR cDNA molecules could be counted accurately. Specific primers in the conserved constant-segment region were used to synthesize first-strand cDNA for the TCR alpha and beta chains. Each cDNA library was double barcoded, with a SMART-Mk sample barcode plus Illumina barcodes, to control for contamination. TruSeq adapter sequences, together with Illumina sample barcodes, were added in two successive PCR steps. Sequencing of the TCR alpha and beta cDNA libraries was done on the Illumina HiSeq platform using custom primers. The original pipeline was this. Unique molecular identifiers were extracted from raw reads with MiGEC, and CDR3 positions were determined with MiXCR. For each individual, recombination models were inferred using an EM algorithm with the repgenHMM and IGoR tools. The analysis of shared clonotypes was done with the tcR package in R, with sharing normalized by the product of cloneset sizes. Out-of-frame nonproductive sequences were analyzed to study raw recombination free of thymic and clonal selection effects. The public sequencing data were trimmed at Q25 with fastp and processed into clonotypes with MiXCR by TCRdb, which kept only in-frame beta chains. All rows with the same CDR3 protein become a single entry with the most common DNA and genes. TCRdb's processing, not the authors' own work, is the source of the V and J calls. This sample lists fewer than 250,000 distinct CDR3 sequences; around 9.6% were detected once. Around 5% of the sample belongs to the ten largest clones.

This clonotype was picked up a small number of times. Its antigen is unknown. No qualities accompany the bases; no much larger clone lies one base away. All donors were healthy Caucasians. Using Miltenyi CD45RO+ enrichment and human naive T-cell isolation kits, memory (CD45RO+) and naive T cells were isolated from PBMC. The germline V gene gives CDR1 as SNHLY and CDR2 as FYNNEI. Trimming costs V 6 bases and J 4 bases, and their ends lie 9 bases apart. Including cysteine and phenylalanine, the CDR3 has 13 amino acids. Just the 39-base CDR3 DNA is kept, in frame starting at base 1. Source material: memory (CD45RO+) T cells sorted from blood. The cell subset or site label, read with the paper, signifies: CD45RO+ enriched T cells. Recombination connected TRBV2 to TRBJ1-4; no D gene call is confident. The TCR sequence derives from a woman under 30 in good health. CDR3 loop: CASRNGFNEKLFF. The sequence in DNA is TGTGCCAGCAGAAATGGGTTTAATGAAAAACTGTTTTTT.